This TCR beta chain was obtained from a study of cytomegalovirus exposure and HLA in healthy donors. CDR1 SGHNT and CDR2 YYREEE come from the germline V gene (reference sequence). V shed 3 bases and J 11 bases; nucleotides not matched to a gene: 11. The CDR3 has 14 residues. The primer mix had 60 Vbeta and 13 Jbeta primers. TCRdb's table, derived via immunoSEQ multiplex PCR, lists solely in-frame clones and lacks some. This sample carries approximately 100,000 clones, roughly 85% of them seen once, and the ten largest clones take about 7%. The gene calls are TRBV5-4 and TRBJ1-5; 7 nucleotides align to TRBD1. Sequenced input: PBMCs. The receptor was isolated from a middle-aged man in good health and CMV-seropositive. The CDR3 loop is CASSSEGQLVAQHF. The CDR3 bases are TGTGCCAGCAGCTCGGAGGGACAGTTGGTAGCCCAGCATTTT.